This T cell receptor (beta chain) was recovered during a study of shared T cell receptors in the human thymus. Sequencing was performed with immunoSEQ multiplex PCR; in TCRdb, only in-frame clones are kept and a portion is missing. The repertoire holds about 660,000 clones, with around 87% as singletons. Trimming took off 4 bases at V and 0 bases at J, with 10 bases between the two ends. The V gene's germline CDR1 is SGHDT and CDR2 YYEEEE. This CDR3 contains 14 residues. These data also formed part of another study, on human thymus T cells. As that study records: Infants served as donors; they were healthy and Finnish and were having corrective surgery for congenital heart defects. Resections were taken during corrective heart surgery, and the thymus tissue came from these. Blood and thymic repertoires both appeared biased in V and J gene usage. Highly overlapping thymic repertoires among unrelated individuals were reported in related research.

V and J are TRBV5-6 and TRBJ1-1; a possible D gene is TRBD1 (5 bases). What was sequenced was thymocytes. The TCR sequence derives from a boy under two years old with a congenital heart defect. The CDR3, as DNA: TGTGCCAGCAGCGGGCTGACAGTGAACACTGAAGCTTTCTTT. Translating gives CASSGLTVNTEAFF.